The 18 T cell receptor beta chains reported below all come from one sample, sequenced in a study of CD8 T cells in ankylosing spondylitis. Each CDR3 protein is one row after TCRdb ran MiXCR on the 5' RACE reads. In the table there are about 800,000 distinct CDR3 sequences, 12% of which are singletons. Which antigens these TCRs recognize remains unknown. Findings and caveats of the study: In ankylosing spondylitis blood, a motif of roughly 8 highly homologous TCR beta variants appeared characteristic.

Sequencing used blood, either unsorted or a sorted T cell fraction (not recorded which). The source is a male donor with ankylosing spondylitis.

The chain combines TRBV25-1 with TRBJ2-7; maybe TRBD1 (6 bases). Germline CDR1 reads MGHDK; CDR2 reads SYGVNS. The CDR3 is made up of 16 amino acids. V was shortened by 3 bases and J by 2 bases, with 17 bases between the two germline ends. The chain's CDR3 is CASSDGRWGLPYEQYF. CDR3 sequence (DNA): TGTGCCAGCAGTGATGGGCGTTGGGGGCTCCCCTACGAGCAGTACTTC.

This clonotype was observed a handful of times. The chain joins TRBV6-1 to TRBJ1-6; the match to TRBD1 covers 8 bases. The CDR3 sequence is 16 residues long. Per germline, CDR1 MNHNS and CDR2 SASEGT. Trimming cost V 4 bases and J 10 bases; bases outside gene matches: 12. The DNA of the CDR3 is TGTGCCAGCAGTGCTAAGATTGGACAGGGAAGGTCACCCCTCCACTTT. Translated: CASSAKIGQGRSPLHF.

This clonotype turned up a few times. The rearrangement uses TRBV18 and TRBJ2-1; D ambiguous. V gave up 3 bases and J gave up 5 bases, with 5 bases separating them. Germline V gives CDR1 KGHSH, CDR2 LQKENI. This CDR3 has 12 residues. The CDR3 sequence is CASSPQHNEQFF. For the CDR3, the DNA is TGTGCCAGCTCACCCCAGCACAATGAGCAGTTCTTC.

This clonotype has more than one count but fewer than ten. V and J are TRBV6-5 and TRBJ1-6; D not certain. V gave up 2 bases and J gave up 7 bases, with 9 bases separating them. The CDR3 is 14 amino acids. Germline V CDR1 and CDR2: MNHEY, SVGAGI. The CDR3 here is CASSYLAANSPLHF. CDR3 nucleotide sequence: TGTGCCAGCAGTTACCTGGCTGCAAATTCACCCCTCCACTTT.

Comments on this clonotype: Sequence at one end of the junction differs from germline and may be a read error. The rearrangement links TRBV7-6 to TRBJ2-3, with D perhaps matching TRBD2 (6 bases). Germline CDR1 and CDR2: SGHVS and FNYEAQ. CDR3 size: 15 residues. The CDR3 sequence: CASSLNPGVADTQYF. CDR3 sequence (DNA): TGTGCGAGCAGCTTAAACCCGGGAGTCGCAGATACGCAGTATTTT.

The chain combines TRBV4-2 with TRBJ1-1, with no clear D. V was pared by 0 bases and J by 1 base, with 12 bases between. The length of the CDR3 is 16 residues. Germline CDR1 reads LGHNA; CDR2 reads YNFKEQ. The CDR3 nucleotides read TGTGCCAGCAGCCAAGATATCGCCGGGGAGAACACTGAAGCTTTCTTT. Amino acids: CASSQDIAGENTEAFF.

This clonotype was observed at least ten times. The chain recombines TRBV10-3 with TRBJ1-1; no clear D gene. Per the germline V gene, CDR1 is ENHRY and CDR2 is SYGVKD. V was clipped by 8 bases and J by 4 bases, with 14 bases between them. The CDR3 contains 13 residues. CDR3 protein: CAIAGPPGTEAFF. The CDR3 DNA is TGTGCCATCGCGGGTCCGCCAGGCACTGAAGCTTTCTTT.

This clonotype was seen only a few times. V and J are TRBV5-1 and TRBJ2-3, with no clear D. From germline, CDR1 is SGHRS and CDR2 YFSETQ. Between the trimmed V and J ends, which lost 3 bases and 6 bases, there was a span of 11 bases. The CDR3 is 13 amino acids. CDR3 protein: CASSSSLRDTQYF. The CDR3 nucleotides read TGCGCCAGCAGCTCTTCACTCCGGGATACGCAGTATTTT.

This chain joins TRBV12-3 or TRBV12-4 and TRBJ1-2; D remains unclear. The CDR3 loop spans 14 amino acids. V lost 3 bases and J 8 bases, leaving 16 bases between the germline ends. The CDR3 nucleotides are TGTGCCAGCAGTTTTGGCTCCCTGAGAAGGGGCTACACCTTC. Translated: CASSFGSLRRGYTF.

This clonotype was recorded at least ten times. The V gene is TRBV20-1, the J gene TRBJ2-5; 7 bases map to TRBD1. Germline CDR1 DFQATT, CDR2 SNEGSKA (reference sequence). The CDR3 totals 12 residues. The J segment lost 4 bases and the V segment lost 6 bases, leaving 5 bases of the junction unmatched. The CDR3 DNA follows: TGCAGTGCAAAGACAGGGTTAGAGACCCAGTACTTC. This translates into CSAKTGLETQYF.

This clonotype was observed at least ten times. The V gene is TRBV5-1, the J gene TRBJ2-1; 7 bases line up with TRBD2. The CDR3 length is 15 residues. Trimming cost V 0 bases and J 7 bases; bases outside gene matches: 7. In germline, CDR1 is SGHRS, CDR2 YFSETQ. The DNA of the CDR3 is TGCGCCAGCAGCTTGGCCGGGACTACCCTGAATGAGCAGTTCTTC. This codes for CASSLAGTTLNEQFF.

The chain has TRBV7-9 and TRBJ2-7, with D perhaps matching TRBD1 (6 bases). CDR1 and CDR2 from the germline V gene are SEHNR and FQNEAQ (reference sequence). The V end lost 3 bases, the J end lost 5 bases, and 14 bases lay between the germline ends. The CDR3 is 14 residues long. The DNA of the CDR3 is TGTGCCAGCAGCTTCACTGATAAGGGGGACGAGCAGTACTTC. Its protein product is CASSFTDKGDEQYF.

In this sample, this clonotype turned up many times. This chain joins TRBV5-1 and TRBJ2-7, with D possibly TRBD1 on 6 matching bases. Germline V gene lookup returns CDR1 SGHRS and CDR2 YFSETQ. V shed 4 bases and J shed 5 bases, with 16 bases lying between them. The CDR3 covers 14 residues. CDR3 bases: TGCGCCAGCAGCCCAGGACAGAGCCGGGACGAGCAGTACTTC. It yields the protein CASSPGQSRDEQYF.

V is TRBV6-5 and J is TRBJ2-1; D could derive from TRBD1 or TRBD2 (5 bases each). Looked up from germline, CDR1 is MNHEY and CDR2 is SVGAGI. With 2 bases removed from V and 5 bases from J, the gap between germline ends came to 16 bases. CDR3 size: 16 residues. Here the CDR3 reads CASSYALGRGNNEQFF. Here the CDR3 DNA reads TGTGCCAGCAGTTACGCACTTGGACGGGGCAACAATGAGCAGTTCTTC.

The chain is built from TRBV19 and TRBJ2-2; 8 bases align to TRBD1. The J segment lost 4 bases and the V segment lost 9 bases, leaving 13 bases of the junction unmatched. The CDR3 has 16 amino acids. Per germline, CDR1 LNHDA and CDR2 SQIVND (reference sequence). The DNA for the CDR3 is TGTGCCAGAGAGGGACAGGTGAAGTTCGGCACCGGGGAGCTGTTTTTT. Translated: CAREGQVKFGTGELFF. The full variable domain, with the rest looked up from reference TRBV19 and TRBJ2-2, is DGGITQSPKYLFRKEGQNVTLSCEQNLNHDAMYWYRQDPGQGLRLIYYSQIVNDFQKGDIAEGYSVSREKKESFPLTVTSAQKNPTAFYLCAREGQVKFGTGELFFGEGSRLTVL.

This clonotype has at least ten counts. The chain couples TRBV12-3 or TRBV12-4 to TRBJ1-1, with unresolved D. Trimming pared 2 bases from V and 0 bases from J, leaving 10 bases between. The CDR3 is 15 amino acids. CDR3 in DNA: TGTGCCAGCAGTTTAAGGCACCAAATGAACACTGAAGCTTTCTTT. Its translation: CASSLRHQMNTEAFF.

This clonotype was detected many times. The CDR3 here is CSARGSETQYF. The CDR3 nucleotides are TGCAGTGCTAGGGGCTCCGAGACCCAGTACTTC. The chain uses TRBV20-1 and TRBJ2-5, with no clear D. The CDR3 runs to 11 residues. Between the trimmed V and J ends, which lost 3 bases and 5 bases, there was a span of 7 bases. CDR1 DFQATT and CDR2 SNEGSKA come from the germline V gene (reference sequence).

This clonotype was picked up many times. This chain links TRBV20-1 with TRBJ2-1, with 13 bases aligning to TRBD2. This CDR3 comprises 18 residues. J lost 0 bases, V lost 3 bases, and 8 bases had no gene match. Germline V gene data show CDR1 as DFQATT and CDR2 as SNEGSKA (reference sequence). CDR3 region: CSASGGLAGPSSYNEQFF. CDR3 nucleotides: TGCAGTGCTAGCGGGGGACTAGCGGGGCCTAGCTCCTACAATGAGCAGTTCTTC.